The 21 T cell receptor beta chains given below trace back to one sample, sequenced in a study of blood T cell repertoires in COVID-19. This table comes from immunoSEQ multiplex PCR, and its TCRdb copy is limited to in-frame clones, with some not included. The sample records 200,000 or so clones, roughly 79% being singletons. What was sequenced was peripheral blood. The receptors were gathered from a human donor with acute or convalescent COVID-19. The donor label of this sample is uncertain.

The V call is TRBV2, the J call TRBJ1-6; D possibly corresponds to TRBD1 (6 bases). With 8 bases removed from V and 8 bases from J, the gap between germline ends came to 10 bases. The CDR3 runs to 12 residues. CDR1 is SNHLY, CDR2 FYNNEI, per germline. The CDR3 is CASGGRDSPLHF. The CDR3 DNA reads TGTGCCAGCGGGGGCAGGGATTCACCCCTCCACTTT.

V usage is TRBV30 and J usage is TRBJ1-5; TRBD1 might be the D (6 bases). The germline V gene has CDR1 GTSNPN and CDR2 SVGIG (reference sequence). V was cut by 2 bases and J by 5 bases, with 10 bases left in between. The CDR3 contains 13 residues. For the CDR3, the DNA is TGTGCCTGGAGTACAGGGACGGATCAGCCCCAGCATTTT. This gives the protein CAWSTGTDQPQHF.

The chain joins TRBV30 to TRBJ2-1, with D unresolved. Germline CDR1 reads GTSNPN; CDR2 reads SVGIG (reference sequence). The CDR3 is 12 residues long. Trimming cost V 3 bases and J 10 bases, with 13 bases left between them. The CDR3 region has the DNA TGTGCCTGGAGAGTTAATGTAGCCGAGCAGTTCTTC. Protein: CAWRVNVAEQFF. Filled out from reference TRBV30 and TRBJ2-1, the complete variable domain reads SQTIHQWPATLVQPVGSPLSLECTVEGTSNPNLYWYRQAAGRGLQLLFYSVGIGQISSEVPQNLSASRPQDRQFILSSKKLLLSDSGFYLCAWRVNVAEQFFGPGTRLTVL.

The chain joins TRBV7-9 to TRBJ2-1, with TRBD2 matching over 11 bases. The ends lost 3 bases at V and 8 bases at J; junction bases unmatched: 6. The CDR3 runs to 15 residues. Germline loops: CDR1 SEHNR, CDR2 FQNEAQ (reference sequence). The CDR3, as DNA: TGTGCCAGCAGCTTTAGCGGGAGGGCCAACGATGAGCAGTTCTTC. This encodes CASSFSGRANDEQFF.

The chain has TRBV7-3 and TRBJ2-7; a possible D gene is TRBD2 (6 bases). In germline, CDR1 is SGHTA, CDR2 FQGTGA. The CDR3 runs to 14 residues. The V end was cut by 6 bases, the J end by 6 bases, with 18 bases between. CDR3 DNA: TGTGCCAGCAGTAGGGACTCCCTACCGGGCGAGCAGTACTTC. Translated, it gives CASSRDSLPGEQYF.

The chain employs TRBV19 and TRBJ2-3, with TRBD2 identical over 11 bases. The germline V gene encodes CDR1 LNHDA and CDR2 SQIVND (reference sequence). The CDR3 runs to 18 residues. J lost 3 bases, V lost 4 bases, and 12 bases had no gene match. CDR3 sequence reads: CASSTTDAGLAATDTQYF. CDR3 nucleotide sequence: TGTGCCAGTAGTACAACAGACGCGGGACTAGCGGCAACAGATACGCAGTATTTT.

The chain combines TRBV10-3 with TRBJ1-6, with 7 bases that match TRBD1. The CDR3 sequence is 14 residues long. Germline CDR1 reads ENHRY; CDR2 reads SYGVKD. Trimming took 6 bases from V and 3 from J; bases not matched to a gene: 2. The CDR3 nucleotides are TGTGCCATCAGGGGGACAGACTATAATTCACCCCTCCACTTT. As protein: CAIRGTDYNSPLHF.

The chain uses TRBV6-2 or TRBV6-3 and TRBJ1-5; no clear D. The germline V and J ends were trimmed by 5 bases and 6 bases, with 20 bases remaining between them. The CDR3 is 16 amino acids. Germline values: CDR1 MNHEY, CDR2 SVGEGT. This CDR3 is CASSRQALPNGQPQHF. The CDR3 coding sequence is TGTGCCAGCAGTAGGCAGGCTCTCCCCAATGGTCAGCCCCAGCATTTT.

This clone appeared a few times. The chain combines TRBV27 with TRBJ1-6; D not resolved. The CDR3 runs to 15 residues. Germline-derived CDR1 and CDR2 are MNHEY and SMNVEV (reference sequence). Trimming left V 3 bases short and J 0 bases short, with 6 bases between. CDR3: CASSFGGSYNSPLHF. CDR3 bases: TGTGCCAGCAGTTTCGGCGGCTCCTATAATTCACCCCTCCACTTT.

This sequence joins TRBV7-8 and TRBJ2-5; no clear D gene. Germline V gene sequence: CDR1 SGHVS, CDR2 FQNEAQ. V dropped 1 base and J dropped 8 bases, with 5 bases sitting between them. This CDR3 comprises 11 residues. The CDR3, as DNA: TGTGCCAGCAGCTTAGGCCTAACCCAGTACTTC. This gives the protein CASSLGLTQYF. Together with reference TRBV7-8 and TRBJ2-5, the CDR3 gives the full variable domain: GAGVSQSPRYKVAKRGQDVALRCDPISGHVSLFWYQQALGQGPEFLTYFQNEAQLDKSGLPSDRFFAERPEGSVSTLKIQRTQQEDSAVYLCASSLGLTQYFGPGTRLLVL.

This chain uses TRBV28 with TRBJ2-5; D may be TRBD2 (5 bases). V lost 4 bases, J lost 1 base, and 16 bases lay in between. The CDR3 extends over 16 amino acids. Germline V gives CDR1 MDHEN, CDR2 SYDVKM. The CDR3 DNA is TGTGCCAGCAGTTCTAAGGACTCGATAATCCAAGAGACCCAGTACTTC. Translation: CASSSKDSIIQETQYF.

This rearrangement joins TRBV9 to TRBJ2-3, with a tentative D call TRBD2 (5 bases). Trimming left V 0 bases short and J 7 bases short, with 12 bases between. Germline values: CDR1 SGDLS, CDR2 YYNGEE. The CDR3 contains 14 residues. The CDR3: CASSVVEGPNTQYF. The CDR3 region has the DNA TGTGCCAGCAGCGTAGTCGAGGGCCCGAATACGCAGTATTTT.

The chain joins TRBV30 to TRBJ1-1; 10 positions agree with TRBD1. This CDR3 spans 13 amino acids. Looked up from germline, CDR1 is GTSNPN and CDR2 is SVGIG (reference sequence). Trimming at V came to 3 bases and at J to 6 bases, leaving 4 bases not matched to a gene. CDR3 nucleotides: TGTGCCTGGAGGACAGGGGGCCGCGCTGAAGCTTTCTTT. Translating it yields CAWRTGGRAEAFF.

The chain uses TRBV7-9 and TRBJ1-1, with unresolved D. This CDR3 region has 16 residues. Between the trimmed V and J ends, which lost 1 base and 4 bases, there was a span of 16 bases. CDR1 is SEHNR, CDR2 FQNEAQ, per germline (reference sequence). The CDR3 loop is CASSLVETPLGTEAFF. The CDR3 coding sequence is TGTGCCAGCAGCTTAGTAGAGACACCCTTGGGCACTGAAGCTTTCTTT.

The rearrangement uses TRBV7-2 and TRBJ1-2; D is unresolved. This CDR3 region has 16 residues. Trimming pared 4 bases from V and 1 base from J, leaving 16 bases between. Germline CDR1 reads SGHTA; CDR2 reads FQGNSA. In DNA form, the CDR3 reads TGTGCCAGCAGCTCAAGGCCCGAGACACTTAACTATGGCTACACCTTC. Its translation is CASSSRPETLNYGYTF.

The chain uses TRBV3-1 (or the pseudogene TRBV3-2) and TRBJ2-3; 8 bases map to TRBD2. The CDR3 covers 16 residues. From germline, CDR1 is LGHDT and CDR2 YNNKEL (reference sequence). V dropped 0 bases and J dropped 1; count of bases not matched to a gene: 3. CDR3 protein: CASSQETAGGTDTQYF. DNA for the CDR3: TGTGCCAGCAGCCAAGAAACAGCGGGGGGCACAGATACGCAGTATTTT.

In its sample, this clone was seen once. This chain links TRBV9 with TRBJ1-6, with D unresolved. The CDR3 length is 14 residues. In germline, CDR1 is SGDLS, CDR2 YYNGEE. Trimming removed 4 bases at V and 9 bases at J, with 14 bases between. The CDR3 is CASSPTPLASPLHF. The CDR3 DNA reads as TGTGCCAGCAGCCCCACCCCCTTAGCTTCACCCCTCCACTTT.

The chain recombines TRBV6-5 with TRBJ1-5; D call uncertain. This CDR3 is built from 13 residues. Germline CDR1 reads MNHEY; CDR2 reads SVGAGI. V lost 6 bases and J lost 4, with 10 bases in between. CDR3 loop: CASRRGDNQPQHF. CDR3 sequence (DNA): TGTGCCAGCAGGCGGGGTGATAATCAGCCCCAGCATTTT.

The V and J genes are TRBV5-6 and TRBJ2-5; a possible D gene is TRBD1 (6 bases). Trimming left V 1 base short and J 5 bases short, with 9 bases between. CDR3 length: 13 residues. Germline CDR1 is SGHDT and CDR2 is YYEEEE. The CDR3 here is CASSLSQGETQYF. In DNA form, the CDR3 reads TGTGCCAGCAGCTTGTCCCAGGGGGAGACCCAGTACTTC.

V is TRBV27 and J is TRBJ2-7; 12 bases line up with TRBD2. Unmatched junction bases numbered 13, after V lost 3 bases and J lost 7 bases. Germline V gene sequence: CDR1 MNHEY, CDR2 SMNVEV (reference sequence). This CDR3 comprises 17 residues. In DNA, the CDR3 is TGTGCCAGCAGTTTGGAAGGGCGACTAGCGGGAGTCCGGGAGCAGTACTTC. Protein: CASSLEGRLAGVREQYF.

This rearrangement joins TRBV29-1 to TRBJ2-1; TRBD2 matches 10 bases. The CDR3 loop spans 14 amino acids. Germline V gene lookup returns CDR1 SQVTM and CDR2 ANQGSEA. Trimming cost V 4 bases and J 6 bases; bases outside gene matches: 6. DNA for the CDR3: TGCAGCGTTGCGGTGTTAGCGGGAGGCAATGAGCAGTTCTTC. Translation gives CSVAVLAGGNEQFF.